A single sample is the source of the 4 T cell receptor beta chains below, sequenced in a study of T cell responses to AZD1222 COVID-19 vaccine (dated by TCRdb to the early 2020s). The time point tag for this specimen amounts to: baseline before first vaccination. The method behind the library was the immunoSEQ multiplex PCR assay. Not all clones reach the TCRdb copy of this immuneACCESS table, which keeps in-frame sequences only. Checked studies attribute under half of the gap to unresolved V genes and leave the rest unexplained. Recorded for this sample are some 110,000 clones; 70% to 90% of them occurred a single time. Over 8.5% of the sample rests with the top ten. The sample here was peripheral blood, taken on day 0 of AZD1222 vaccination. The receptors originated from an adult in good health.

V gene TRBV5-8 combines with J gene TRBJ1-2; 8 nucleotides agree with TRBD1. Germline CDR1 is SGHTS and CDR2 is YDEGEE. This CDR3 has 16 residues. V shed 0 bases, J shed 7 bases, and the junction held 11 bases outside the gene matches. The CDR3 reads CASSLVQGGSLGGYTF. The CDR3 DNA sequence: TGTGCCAGCAGCTTGGTACAGGGGGGGAGTTTGGGTGGCTACACCTTC.

The V call is TRBV19, the J call TRBJ1-5; 7 nucleotides align to TRBD1. The germline V gene encodes CDR1 LNHDA and CDR2 SQIVND (reference sequence). Germline trimming cut 6 bases from V and 1 base from J; bases unmatched to any gene: 12. This CDR3 spans 17 amino acids. The CDR3 sequence: CASSIKRAGGSNQPQHF. In DNA form, the CDR3 reads TGTGCCAGTAGCATCAAGAGGGCAGGGGGAAGCAATCAGCCCCAGCATTTT. Using reference TRBV19 and TRBJ1-5 for the parts outside the CDR3, the full variable domain is DGGITQSPKYLFRKEGQNVTLSCEQNLNHDAMYWYRQDPGQGLRLIYYSQIVNDFQKGDIAEGYSVSREKKESFPLTVTSAQKNPTAFYLCASSIKRAGGSNQPQHFGDGTRLSIL.

This clone has just one count. V and J are TRBV27 and TRBJ1-6, with D perhaps TRBD1 (6 bases). Between the trimmed V and J ends, which lost 6 bases and 9 bases, there was a span of 21 bases. This CDR3 has 16 residues. Germline V gives CDR1 MNHEY, CDR2 SMNVEV (reference sequence). CDR3 residues: CASRPGTDGGLSPLHF. For the CDR3, the DNA is TGTGCCAGCAGGCCGGGCACTGATGGGGGCCTTTCACCCCTCCACTTT.

The chain recombines TRBV27 with TRBJ1-5; D gene uncertain. This CDR3 contains 15 residues. The V end lost 0 bases, the J end lost 2 bases, and 8 bases lay between the germline ends. The germline V gene has CDR1 MNHEY and CDR2 SMNVEV (reference sequence). DNA for the CDR3: TGTGCCAGCAGTTTATCCGGCAATGGCAATCAGCCCCAGCATTTT. The encoded protein is CASSLSGNGNQPQHF.